What follows describes a single T cell receptor beta chain. What it recognizes is unknown. These data belong to a study of OX40 agonist ivuxolimab in advanced cancers. As for the study in general: Enrolled patients in dose escalation had cancers that were hepatocellular carcinoma, melanoma, renal cell or head and neck cancer. Of the participants, 40% to 50% had some prior anti-PD-1, anti-PD-L1 or anti-CTLA-4 therapy, which was allowed. Study-level findings and limits: The study observed clonal expansion of CD4+ and CD8+ blood T cells by week 6 at 0.1 to 3.0 mg/kg. Low normalized clonal expansion also occurred in some nonresponding patients.

Trimming shortened V by 3 bases and J by 1 base, and 6 bases separated the two germline ends. Germline CDR1 SGHNT, CDR2 YYREEE (reference sequence). The CDR3 loop spans 13 amino acids. Sequencing was performed with immunoSEQ multiplex PCR; in TCRdb, only in-frame clones are kept and a portion is missing. Here the sample spans roughly 61,000 clones, 75% to 90% being singletons. The starting material was CD4+ or CD8+ T cells sorted from blood, obtained in a trial of the OX40 agonist ivuxolimab. The TCR originated in an adult with an advanced solid tumor such as melanoma, head and neck, liver or kidney cancer. The chain has TRBV5-4 and TRBJ2-3; D gene unclear. CDR3 residues: CASSSLGTDTQYF. In DNA form, the CDR3 reads TGTGCCAGCAGCTCACTGGGCACAGATACGCAGTATTTT.